This TCR beta chain was sequenced for a study of a mutant IDH1 vaccine in newly diagnosed glioma. In the study overall: Treated patients were around 62% male, roughly 38% female, mean age roughly 40 years. Most patients had radiochemotherapy with temozolomide before enrollment; others had one alone.

Clones were read by immunoSEQ multiplex PCR, and TCRdb kept only the in-frame ones, dropping some. The profile shows about 51,000 clones, about three quarters of them singletons. The CDR3 loop spans 15 amino acids. V was cut by 1 base and J by 6 bases, with 15 bases left in between. Germline V gives CDR1 LGHNA, CDR2 YNFKEQ. Time point of the sample: baseline, week 1 (first vaccination visit). The sample's treatment: pre-vaccination baseline after standard-of-care therapy. Sequences were derived from PBMCs, sampled from a glioma patient treated with radiotherapy, temozolomide or both. This sequence originates from a woman in her forties with glioma. V usage is TRBV4-2 and J usage is TRBJ1-1; the D gene is possibly TRBD1 (5 bases). The DNA of the CDR3 is TGTGCCAGCAGCCAAGTAACTACAGAAGGGGCTGAAGCTTTCTTT. This codes for CASSQVTTEGAEAFF.